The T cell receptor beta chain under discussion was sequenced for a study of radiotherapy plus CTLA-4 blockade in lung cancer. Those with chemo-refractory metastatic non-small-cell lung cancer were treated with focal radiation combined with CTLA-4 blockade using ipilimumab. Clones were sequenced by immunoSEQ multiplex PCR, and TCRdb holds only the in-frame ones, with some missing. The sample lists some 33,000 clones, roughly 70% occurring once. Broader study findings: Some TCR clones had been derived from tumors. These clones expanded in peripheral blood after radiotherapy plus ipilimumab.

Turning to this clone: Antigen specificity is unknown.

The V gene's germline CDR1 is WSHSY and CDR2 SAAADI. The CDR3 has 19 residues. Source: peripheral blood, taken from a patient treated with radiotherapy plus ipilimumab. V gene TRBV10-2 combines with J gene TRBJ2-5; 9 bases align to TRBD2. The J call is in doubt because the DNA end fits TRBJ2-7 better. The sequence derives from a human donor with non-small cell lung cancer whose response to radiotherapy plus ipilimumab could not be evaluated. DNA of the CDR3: TGCGCCAGCAGTGAGTCTAGCGGGGGCCCAGAGCGGGAGCTCTACGAGCAGTACTTC. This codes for CASSESSGGPERELYEQYF.